This T cell receptor (beta chain) came from a study of blood T cell repertoires in COVID-19. Overall study context: Collection of acute and convalescent COVID-19 samples took place in the United States, Italy and Spain. PBMCs, B-cell-depleted T cells, or T cells provided the cDNA or gDNA that made up the material.

As processed by the authors: Amplified reference gene primers provided the basis for estimating nucleated cell counts. Clones were sequenced by immunoSEQ multiplex PCR, and TCRdb holds only the in-frame ones, with some missing. V, J and clone size derive from that table, while D and trimming were established from the DNA sequence. The table includes some 170,000 clones, around 87% detected once. Followed over time, Seattle patients had been enrolled while infection was active. The ends lost 6 bases at V and 3 bases at J; junction bases unmatched: 6. Germline V gene sequence: CDR1 MDHEN, CDR2 SYDVKM. The CDR3 extends over 15 amino acids.

The sample comprised peripheral blood. The genes are TRBV28 and TRBJ1-2, with 11 bases aligning to TRBD1. This receptor was obtained from a woman in her seventies with COVID-19, enrolled during active disease. The CDR3 loop reads CASRGQGGPHYGYTF. CDR3 in DNA: TGTGCCAGCAGGGGACAGGGGGGGCCCCACTATGGCTACACCTTC.